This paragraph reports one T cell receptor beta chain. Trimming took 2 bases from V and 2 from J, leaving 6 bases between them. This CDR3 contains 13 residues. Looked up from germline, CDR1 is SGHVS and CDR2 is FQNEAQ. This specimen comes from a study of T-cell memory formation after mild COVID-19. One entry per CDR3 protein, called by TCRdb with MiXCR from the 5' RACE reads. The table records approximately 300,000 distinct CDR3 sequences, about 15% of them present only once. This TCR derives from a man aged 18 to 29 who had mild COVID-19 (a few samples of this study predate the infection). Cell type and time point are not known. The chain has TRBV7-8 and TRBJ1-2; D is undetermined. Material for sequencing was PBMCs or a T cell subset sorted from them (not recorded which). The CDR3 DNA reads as TGTGCCAGCAGCTTAAACGGGAACTATGGCTACACCTTC. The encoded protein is CASSLNGNYGYTF.